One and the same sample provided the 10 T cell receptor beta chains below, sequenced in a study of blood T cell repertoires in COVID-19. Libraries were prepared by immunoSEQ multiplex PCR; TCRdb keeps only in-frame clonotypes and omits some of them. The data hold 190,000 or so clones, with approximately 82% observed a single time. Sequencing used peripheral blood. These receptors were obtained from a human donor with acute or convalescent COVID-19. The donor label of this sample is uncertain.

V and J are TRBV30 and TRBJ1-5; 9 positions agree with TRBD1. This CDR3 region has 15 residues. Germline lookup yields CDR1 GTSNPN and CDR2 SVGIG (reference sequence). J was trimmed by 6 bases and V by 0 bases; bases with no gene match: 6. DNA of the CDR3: TGTGCCTGGAGTGTACGCGGACAGGGGCCTCAGCCCCAGCATTTT. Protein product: CAWSVRGQGPQPQHF.

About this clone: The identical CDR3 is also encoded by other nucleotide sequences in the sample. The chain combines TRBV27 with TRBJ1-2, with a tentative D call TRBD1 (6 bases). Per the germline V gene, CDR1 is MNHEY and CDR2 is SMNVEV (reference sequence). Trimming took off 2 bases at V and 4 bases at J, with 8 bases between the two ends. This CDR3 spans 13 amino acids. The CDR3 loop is CASSLTGPYGYTF. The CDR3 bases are TGTGCCAGCAGTTTAACAGGGCCCTATGGCTACACCTTC.

In nucleotides, the CDR3 is TGTGCCAGCACTTACGGCGAGGTAGATCAGCCCCAGCATTTT. This encodes CASTYGEVDQPQHF. The chain couples TRBV27 to TRBJ1-5, with D uncertain. This CDR3 region has 14 residues. Germline assignment: CDR1 MNHEY and CDR2 SMNVEV (reference sequence). Trimming took 7 bases from V and 5 from J, leaving 15 bases between them.

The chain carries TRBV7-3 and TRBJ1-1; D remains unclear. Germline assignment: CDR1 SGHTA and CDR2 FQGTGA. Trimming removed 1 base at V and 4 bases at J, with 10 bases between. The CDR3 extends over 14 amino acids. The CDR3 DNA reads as TGTGCCAGCAGCTTAAGGGAGATGGTCACTGAAGCTTTCTTT. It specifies CASSLREMVTEAFF. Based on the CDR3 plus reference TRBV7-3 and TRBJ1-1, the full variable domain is GAGVSQTPSNKVTEKGKYVELRCDPISGHTALYWYRQSLGQGPEFLIYFQGTGAADDSGLPNDRFFAVRPEGSVSTLKIQRTERGDSAVYLCASSLREMVTEAFFGQGTRLTVV.

CDR3 in amino acids: CATSENSGVYNEQFF. The CDR3 DNA sequence: TGTGCCACCAGTGAGAACTCCGGGGTCTACAATGAGCAGTTCTTC. J is TRBJ2-1 and V is TRBV24-1, with TRBD2 as a possible D gene (5 bases). V was cut by 4 bases and J by 3 bases, with 12 bases left in between. This CDR3 has 15 residues. Per germline, CDR1 KGHDR and CDR2 SFDVKD.

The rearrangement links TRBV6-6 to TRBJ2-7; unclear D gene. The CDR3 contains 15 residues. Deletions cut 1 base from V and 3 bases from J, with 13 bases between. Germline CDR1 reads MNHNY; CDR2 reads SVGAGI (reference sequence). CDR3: CASSYWAAQDYEQYF. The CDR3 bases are TGTGCCAGCAGTTACTGGGCAGCTCAAGACTACGAGCAGTACTTC.

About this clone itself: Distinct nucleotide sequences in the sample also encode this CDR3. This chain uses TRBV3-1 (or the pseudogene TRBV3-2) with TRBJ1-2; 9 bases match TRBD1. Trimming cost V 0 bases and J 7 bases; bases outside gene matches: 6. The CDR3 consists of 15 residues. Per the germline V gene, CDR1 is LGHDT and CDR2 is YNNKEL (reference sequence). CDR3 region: CASSQDPGTGIGYTF. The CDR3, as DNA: TGTGCCAGCAGCCAAGATCCCGGGACAGGGATTGGCTACACCTTC.

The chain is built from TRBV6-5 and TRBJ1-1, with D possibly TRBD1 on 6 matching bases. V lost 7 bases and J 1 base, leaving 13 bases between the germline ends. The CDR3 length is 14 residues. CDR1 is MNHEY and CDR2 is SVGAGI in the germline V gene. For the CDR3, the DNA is TGTGCCAGCATTTTTACAGGGACGAACACTGAAGCTTTCTTT. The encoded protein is CASIFTGTNTEAFF.

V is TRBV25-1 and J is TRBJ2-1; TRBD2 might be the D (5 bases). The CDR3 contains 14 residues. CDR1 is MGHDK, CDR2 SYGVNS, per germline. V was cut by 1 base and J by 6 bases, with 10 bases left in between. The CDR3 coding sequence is TGTGCCAGCAGTGAATCCGGACGGGGCAATGAGCAGTTCTTC. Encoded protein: CASSESGRGNEQFF. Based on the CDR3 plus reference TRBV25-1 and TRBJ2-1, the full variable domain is EADIYQTPRYLVIGTGKKITLECSQTMGHDKMYWYQQDPGMELHLIHYSYGVNSTEKGDLSSESTVSRIRTEHFPLTLESARPSHTSQYLCASSESGRGNEQFFGPGTRLTVL.

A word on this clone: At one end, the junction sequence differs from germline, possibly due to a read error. CDR3 region: CASSLFSGTADF. CDR3 DNA sequence: TGTGCCAGCAGCTTATTTTCCGGGACAGCAGACTTC. J is TRBJ2-7 and V is TRBV7-2, with TRBD1 identical over 7 bases. Germline CDR1 reads SGHTA; CDR2 reads FQGNSA. The CDR3 sequence is 12 residues long.